These 21 T cell receptor beta chains were all obtained from the same sample, sequenced in a study of T-cell reconstitution after alpha-beta-depleted transplantation in children. TCRbeta library construction was performed incorporating unique molecular identifiers. TCRdb fed the PCR reads into MiXCR, producing one record per CDR3 protein. The sample carries some 550,000 distinct CDR3 sequences, around 16% recorded once. The sequences come from PBMCs from the stem cell graft donor, collected from the stem cell graft. The origin of the receptors is a human donor who donated a stem cell graft to a child with acute lymphoblastic leukemia.

The V gene is TRBV12-3 or TRBV12-4, the J gene TRBJ1-1, with 7 bases fitting TRBD1. The CDR3 spans 15 residues. V was pared by 3 bases and J by 1 base, with 5 bases of the junction left unmatched. CDR3 protein: CASSFQGGGNTEAFF. The CDR3 bases are TGTGCCAGCAGTTTTCAGGGGGGGGGGAACACTGAAGCTTTCTTT.

This clonotype was seen a few times. J is TRBJ2-2 and V is TRBV4-1; 13 bases match TRBD2. The CDR3 totals 16 residues. With V trimmed by 4 bases and J by 6 bases, 5 bases remained unmatched. CDR1 is MGHRA, CDR2 YSYEKL, per germline. The CDR3 reads CASSRTSGSSAGELFF. CDR3 coding DNA: TGCGCCAGCAGCCGGACTAGCGGGAGCTCGGCCGGGGAGCTGTTTTTT.

The J gene is TRBJ2-3, the V gene TRBV27; no firm D call. Germline CDR1 MNHEY, CDR2 SMNVEV (reference sequence). CDR3 length: 13 amino acids. The V gene lost 3 bases and the J gene lost 1 base, with 5 bases spanning the gap. The CDR3 DNA is TGTGCCAGCAGTTTCATCGGCACAGATACGCAGTATTTT. Its translation is CASSFIGTDTQYF.

This rearrangement joins TRBV27 to TRBJ2-1; the D is unclear. CDR1 is MNHEY, CDR2 SMNVEV, per germline (reference sequence). V was shortened by 2 bases and J by 4 bases, with 9 bases between the two germline ends. The CDR3 runs to 14 residues. In DNA, the CDR3 is TGTGCCAGCAGTTTAAGTTGGAGTTACAATGAGCAGTTCTTC. Translating gives CASSLSWSYNEQFF.

The chain couples TRBV30 to TRBJ1-1, with 11 bases fitting TRBD1. Germline V gene data show CDR1 as GTSNPN and CDR2 as SVGIG (reference sequence). Trimming removed 0 bases from V and 10 bases from J; junction bases left unmatched: 19. The CDR3 runs to 18 residues. The CDR3 DNA sequence: TGTGCCTGGAGTGTAGGACAGGGGGCACGTAGGTATTTGGTCGCAGCTTTCTTT. It specifies CAWSVGQGARRYLVAAFF.

In this sample, this clonotype turned up a few times. The CDR3 nucleotides read TGTGCCAGCAGCCCGGGGACTAGCGGGGATTACAATGAGCAGTTCTTC. This translates into CASSPGTSGDYNEQFF. The chain combines TRBV9 with TRBJ2-1, with 13 bases identical to TRBD2. Trimming cost V 4 bases and J 4 bases; bases outside gene matches: 5. The CDR3 contains 16 residues. Looked up from germline, CDR1 is SGDLS and CDR2 is YYNGEE.

This clonotype was observed a handful of times. This chain uses TRBV12-3 or TRBV12-4 with TRBJ2-1; TRBD1 might be the D (6 bases). V was shortened by 5 bases and J by 2 bases, with 25 bases between the two germline ends. The CDR3 runs to 19 residues. The CDR3 region is CASSGVTGNLAGTYNEQFF. The CDR3 DNA reads as TGTGCCAGCAGTGGAGTCACAGGGAACCTAGCCGGCACCTACAATGAGCAGTTCTTC.

V is TRBV9 and J is TRBJ2-2, with 10 bases aligning to TRBD2. CDR3 length: 16 residues. V lost 4 bases to trimming and J lost 4 bases; unmatched junction nucleotides: 7. Germline V gene data show CDR1 as SGDLS and CDR2 as YYNGEE. The CDR3, as DNA: TGTGCCAGCAGCTCCCGGACTAGCGGTTTCACCGGGGAGCTGTTTTTT. As protein: CASSSRTSGFTGELFF. The full variable domain, its missing parts supplied by reference TRBV9 and TRBJ2-2, is DSGVTQTPKHLITATGQRVTLRCSPRSGDLSVYWYQQSLDQGLQFLIQYYNGEERAKGNILERFSAQQFPDLHSELNLSSLELGDSALYFCASSSRTSGFTGELFFGEGSRLTVL.

This clonotype appeared a few times. CDR3 in DNA: TGTGCCAGTACCCCGACAGGGGCTAGCAATCAGCCCCAGCATTTT. This sequence encodes CASTPTGASNQPQHF. The gene calls are TRBV19 and TRBJ1-5; 8 bases fit TRBD1. Germline CDR1 is LNHDA and CDR2 is SQIVND (reference sequence). The CDR3 is 15 amino acids. With V trimmed by 7 bases and J by 0 bases, 5 bases remained unmatched.

The V call is TRBV5-6, the J call TRBJ1-5; 8 bases are shared with TRBD1. V lost 1 base and J lost 2; bases outside the gene matches: 5. The CDR3 consists of 16 residues. Germline CDR1 reads SGHDT; CDR2 reads YYEEEE. CDR3 DNA: TGTGCCAGCAGCTTGTCAGGGGGCGCGGGCAATCAGCCCCAGCATTTT. It encodes CASSLSGGAGNQPQHF.

The genes are TRBV10-1 and TRBJ2-3; 13 positions agree with TRBD2. Germline V gives CDR1 WNHNN, CDR2 SYGVQD (reference sequence). The V and J ends lost 3 bases and 2 bases, in that order; junction bases with no gene match: 5. The CDR3 runs to 17 residues. The CDR3 DNA sequence: TGCGCCAGCAGTGATGGGACTAGCGGGACAAACACAGATACGCAGTATTTT. It codes for CASSDGTSGTNTDTQYF.

This chain links TRBV13 with TRBJ2-7; no reliable D call. This CDR3 is 12 amino acids long. V was cut by 5 bases and J by 3 bases, with 8 bases left in between. The germline gives CDR1 PRHDT, CDR2 FYEKMQ (reference sequence). The CDR3 region has the DNA TGTGCCAGCAGCCGTTCAGACTACGAGCAGTACTTC. It is translated as CASSRSDYEQYF.

This clonotype has a handful of counts. The V call is TRBV4-1, the J call TRBJ1-5; D gene uncertain. V lost 4 bases to trimming and J lost 4 bases, with 14 bases between them. Looked up from germline, CDR1 is MGHRA and CDR2 is YSYEKL. The CDR3 has 15 amino acids. The CDR3 region is CASSLMDGRNQPQHF. CDR3 nucleotide sequence: TGCGCCAGCAGCCTAATGGACGGTAGAAATCAGCCCCAGCATTTT.

The chain joins TRBV5-1 to TRBJ2-1; 8 bases map to TRBD2. Germline trimming cut 0 bases from V and 5 bases from J; bases unmatched to any gene: 4. This CDR3 is 15 amino acids long. Germline loops: CDR1 SGHRS, CDR2 YFSETQ. The CDR3 reads CASSLVLAANNEQFF. Here the CDR3 DNA reads TGCGCCAGCAGCTTGGTACTAGCGGCAAACAATGAGCAGTTCTTC.

The chain carries TRBV3-1 and TRBJ2-5; 12 bases align to TRBD2. The CDR3 has 15 amino acids. J was trimmed by 8 bases and V by 1 base; bases with no gene match: 5. Germline V gives CDR1 LGHDT, CDR2 YNNKEL (reference sequence). The CDR3 nucleotides read TGTGCCAGCAGCCAAGGGACTAGCGGGATGGCCACCCAGTACTTC. Its translation: CASSQGTSGMATQYF.

The chain links TRBV5-1 to TRBJ2-2; the match to TRBD1 covers 7 bases. The CDR3 sequence is 16 residues long. Germline V gene sequence: CDR1 SGHRS, CDR2 YFSETQ. Trimming took 2 bases from V and 0 from J; bases not matched to a gene: 4. The CDR3 spells CASSLTTGTNTGELFF. CDR3 nucleotides: TGCGCCAGCAGCTTAACGACAGGGACGAACACCGGGGAGCTGTTTTTT.

The chain has TRBV29-1 and TRBJ2-7; D may be TRBD1 (6 bases). The CDR3 loop spans 13 amino acids. Between the trimmed V and J ends, which lost 6 bases and 4 bases, there was a span of 16 bases. Per germline, CDR1 SQVTM and CDR2 ANQGSEA. The DNA for the CDR3 is TGCAGCGTCGAGGAACAGGGCGCGTACGAGCAGTACTTC. Translation gives CSVEEQGAYEQYF.

The J gene is TRBJ1-1, the V gene TRBV7-2; the D is unclear. Germline lookup yields CDR1 SGHTA and CDR2 FQGNSA. Trimming shortened V by 5 bases and J by 1 base, and 11 bases separated the two germline ends. The CDR3 extends over 14 amino acids. CDR3: CASSDMDWNTEAFF. In nucleotides, the CDR3 is TGTGCCAGCAGCGATATGGACTGGAACACTGAAGCTTTCTTT. The whole variable domain, remainder taken from reference TRBV7-2 and TRBJ1-1, is GAGVSQSPSNKVTEKGKDVELRCDPISGHTALYWYRQSLGQGLEFLIYFQGNSAPDKSGLPSDRFSAERTGGSVSTLTIQRTQQEDSAVYLCASSDMDWNTEAFFGQGTRLTVV.

The rearrangement uses TRBV4-1 and TRBJ2-3, with D perhaps matching TRBD1 or TRBD2 (5 bases each). The ends were cut back, 1 base at V and 2 bases at J, with 16 bases in the middle. This CDR3 has 17 residues. The V gene's germline CDR1 is MGHRA and CDR2 YSYEKL. The CDR3 sequence is CASSQGLGTAFTDTQYF. The DNA of the CDR3 is TGCGCCAGCAGCCAAGGATTGGGGACCGCGTTCACAGATACGCAGTATTTT.

The CDR3 region has the DNA TGTGCCAGCAGCCACCCCACCCGGGGTAAGGAGACCCAGTACTTC. Its protein product is CASSHPTRGKETQYF. The chain couples TRBV11-1 to TRBJ2-5, with D perhaps TRBD2 (5 bases). The CDR3 length is 15 residues. Trimming shortened V by 5 bases and J by 5 bases, and 18 bases separated the two germline ends. Germline V CDR1 and CDR2: SGHAT, FQDESV (reference sequence).

DNA for the CDR3: TGTGCCAGCAGCTTATTCTACAGCGCAGCCCTGTTTTTT. Translation: CASSLFYSAALFF. The chain links TRBV7-9 to TRBJ1-4; D call uncertain. The CDR3 is 13 amino acids. Trimming took 2 bases from V and 14 from J, leaving 15 bases between them. Germline-derived CDR1 and CDR2 are SEHNR and FQNEAQ (reference sequence).